The next 32 T cell receptor beta chains were all read from a single sample in a study of T cells expressing NK-cell markers. TCRdb reprocessed the 5' RACE reads; each CDR3 protein has one entry and no DNA is given. The specimen's table records about 380,000 distinct CDR3 sequences. What was sequenced was blood T cells: a sorted CD56 or NKG2C T cell subset, CD4+ or CD8+ T cells, or bulk PBMC T cells (not recorded which). These receptors were taken from a man aged 18-69 years in good health.

CDR3: CASMSRVTGSYNEQFF. The rearrangement links TRBV6-1 to TRBJ2-1; no DNA is available, so the TRBD1 call from TCRdb remains unchecked. Germline CDR1 reads MNHNS; CDR2 reads SASEGT. The CDR3 loop spans 16 amino acids.

The chain couples TRBV6-1 to TRBJ2-7; TCRdb's D call, TRBD2, is unchecked because there is no DNA. The CDR3 totals 15 residues. CDR1 and CDR2 (germline): MNHNS, SASEGT. This CDR3 is CASSLSGSGSYEQYF.

This rearrangement joins TRBV24-1 to TRBJ2-3; as DNA is missing, the TRBD1 call by TCRdb cannot be tested. This CDR3 has 15 amino acids. The germline CDR1 and CDR2 sequences are KGHDR and SFDVKD. The CDR3 region is CATSRNPGAPTTQYF.

V gene TRBV6-1 combines with J gene TRBJ1-3; the D gene TCRdb calls, TRBD1, cannot be checked with no DNA. CDR1 is MNHNS, CDR2 SASEGT, per germline. The CDR3 has 16 residues. The CDR3 protein is CASTRDMESSGNTIYF.

The chain employs TRBV9 and TRBJ2-5; TCRdb outputs TRBD1, but without DNA this stays unchecked. The germline gives CDR1 SGDLS, CDR2 YYNGEE. This CDR3 contains 14 residues. This CDR3 reads CASSARGGWETQYF.

J is TRBJ2-3 and V is TRBV4-2; no DNA is available, so the TRBD2 call from TCRdb remains unchecked. The CDR3 covers 18 residues. Germline V gene sequence: CDR1 LGHNA, CDR2 YNFKEQ. CDR3 amino acids: CASSQEAPGGANSDTQYF.

This rearrangement joins TRBV7-8 to TRBJ1-6. CDR1 and CDR2 from the germline V gene are SGHVS and FQNEAQ. This CDR3 has 17 residues. CDR3 sequence reads: CASSQGSGNSYNSPLHF.

The rearrangement uses TRBV6-5 and TRBJ2-1; the TRBD2 assignment by TCRdb is unverifiable without DNA. The CDR3 runs 18 residues. Germline CDR1 MNHEY, CDR2 SVGAGI. This CDR3 reads CASSYSPPGAGGHNEQFF.

This sequence joins TRBV6-1 and TRBJ2-7; the D call from TCRdb, TRBD1, cannot be confirmed without DNA. The CDR3 sequence is 13 residues long. CDR1 and CDR2 (germline): MNHNS, SASEGT. CDR3 sequence reads: CASAGTGNREQYF.

The chain has TRBV5-6 and TRBJ2-5; TCRdb reports TRBD1, a call that lacks DNA to check it against. The germline gives CDR1 SGHDT, CDR2 YYEEEE. The CDR3 spans 16 residues. The CDR3: CASSLRAGPPQETQYF.

V gene TRBV29-1 combines with J gene TRBJ2-2; absent DNA, TCRdb's TRBD1 call cannot be checked. CDR3 length: 17 amino acids. Germline loops: CDR1 SQVTM, CDR2 ANQGSEA. This CDR3 reads CSVGDRGPFANTGELFF.

The rearrangement joins TRBV7-8 to TRBJ1-5; the D gene TCRdb calls, TRBD1, cannot be checked with no DNA. The V gene's germline CDR1 is SGHVS and CDR2 FQNEAQ. CDR3 length equals 16 residues. CDR3 in amino acids: CASSPRARAGNQPQHF.

The rearrangement links TRBV9 to TRBJ2-2; the D call of TRBD2 rests on TCRdb alone, since no DNA is present to check it. Germline values: CDR1 SGDLS, CDR2 YYNGEE. The CDR3 length is 17 residues. CDR3 sequence: CASSSPSGGSYTGELFF.

The chain uses TRBV4-1 and TRBJ2-5. This CDR3 has 13 residues. Germline loops: CDR1 MGHRA, CDR2 YSYEKL. This CDR3 is CASSQLLVETQYF.

The V and J genes are TRBV19 and TRBJ2-1; TCRdb calls TRBD1, which cannot be checked without DNA. The CDR3 runs 14 residues. Germline V gene sequence: CDR1 LNHDA, CDR2 SQIVND (reference sequence). This CDR3 reads CASSTTPGGGEQFF.

The chain has TRBV28 and TRBJ2-4; as DNA is missing, the TRBD2 call by TCRdb cannot be tested. This CDR3 is built from 14 residues. The germline V gene has CDR1 MDHEN and CDR2 SYDVKM. The CDR3 spells CASSFGTSGNIQYF.

This rearrangement joins TRBV4-1 to TRBJ2-1; TCRdb gives TRBD2 as the D gene, but with no DNA this cannot be confirmed. The CDR3 contains 15 residues. CDR1 is MGHRA and CDR2 is YSYEKL in the germline V gene. CDR3 residues: CASSQEIAEYNEQFF.

The chain combines TRBV5-1 with TRBJ1-2. CDR1 is SGHRS and CDR2 is YFSETQ in the germline V gene. This CDR3 spans 13 amino acids. The CDR3 here is CASSLDGSWGYTF.

This chain joins TRBV20-1 and TRBJ2-5; TCRdb gives TRBD2 as the D gene, but with no DNA this cannot be confirmed. The CDR3 contains 16 residues. Looked up from germline, CDR1 is DFQATT and CDR2 is SNEGSKA (reference sequence). CDR3 protein: CSARLGLAGRQETQYF.

This chain uses TRBV20-1 with TRBJ1-2; TCRdb outputs TRBD1, but without DNA this stays unchecked. The length of the CDR3 is 13 residues. Germline V gives CDR1 DFQATT, CDR2 SNEGSKA (reference sequence). The CDR3 loop is CSASRPEGNGYTF.

The gene calls are TRBV12-3 or TRBV12-4 and TRBJ2-5; the D gene TCRdb calls, TRBD1, cannot be checked with no DNA. The CDR3 sequence is 15 residues long. CDR3 region: CASSSDSLRTETQYF.

The gene calls are TRBV12-3 or TRBV12-4 and TRBJ2-3; TCRdb returns TRBD2, unconfirmable since there is no DNA. This CDR3 is built from 17 residues. CDR3: CASSLGKGSHPADTQYF.

This sequence joins TRBV6-1 and TRBJ2-3. Germline V gene data show CDR1 as MNHNS and CDR2 as SASEGT. The CDR3 contains 15 residues. The CDR3 sequence: CASSEFGYGTDTQYF.

The chain uses TRBV9 and TRBJ2-1; the TCRdb call, TRBD2, lacks DNA for checking. Germline V lookup: CDR1 SGDLS, CDR2 YYNGEE. The CDR3 is made up of 16 amino acids. The CDR3 spells CASSVGRTSATNEQFF.

This sequence joins TRBV12-3 or TRBV12-4 and TRBJ2-3. The CDR3 consists of 16 residues. CDR3 protein: CASSLYLGTSTDTQYF.

The chain recombines TRBV6-2 or TRBV6-3 with TRBJ1-1; TCRdb's D call, TRBD1, is unchecked because there is no DNA. There are 14 residues in the CDR3. CDR1 MNHEY and CDR2 SVGEGT come from the germline V gene. The CDR3 spells CASSKTGRRTEAFF.

The chain recombines TRBV7-9 with TRBJ2-5; TCRdb outputs TRBD2, but without DNA this stays unchecked. The CDR3 is made up of 16 amino acids. The germline gives CDR1 SEHNR, CDR2 FQNEAQ (reference sequence). CDR3 loop: CASSSPISGGKETQYF.

This chain links TRBV30 with TRBJ2-1; TCRdb outputs TRBD1, but without DNA this stays unchecked. The CDR3 spans 19 residues. Germline CDR1 is GTSNPN and CDR2 is SVGIG (reference sequence). CDR3 residues: CAWSGQGRAGQGSYNEQFF. The variable domain in full, with the rest retrieved from reference TRBV30 and TRBJ2-1, is SQTIHQWPATLVQPVGSPLSLECTVEGTSNPNLYWYRQAAGRGLQLLFYSVGIGQISSEVPQNLSASRPQDRQFILSSKKLLLSDSGFYLCAWSGQGRAGQGSYNEQFFGPGTRLTVL.

V is TRBV5-1 and J is TRBJ1-2; TCRdb selects TRBD1, and the lack of DNA leaves this call unchecked. The CDR3 consists of 15 residues. The germline V gene encodes CDR1 SGHRS and CDR2 YFSETQ. This CDR3 reads CASSSGTGRTYGYTF.

The rearrangement links TRBV29-1 to TRBJ2-1; TCRdb's D gene call, TRBD1, goes unchecked for lack of DNA. CDR3 length: 15 residues. The germline CDR1 and CDR2 sequences are SQVTM and ANQGSEA. CDR3 sequence reads: CSVQKGGGSYNEQFF.

The chain combines TRBV7-2 with TRBJ2-3; TCRdb's D gene call, TRBD2, goes unchecked for lack of DNA. Per germline, CDR1 SGHTA and CDR2 FQGNSA. CDR3 length: 19 residues. The CDR3 sequence: CASSLGRRVAGGRADTQYF.

The V gene is TRBV20-1, the J gene TRBJ1-6; the D gene TCRdb calls, TRBD1, cannot be checked with no DNA. The CDR3 runs 15 residues. From germline, CDR1 is DFQATT and CDR2 SNEGSKA (reference sequence). The CDR3 sequence is CSAPIDSSGNSPLHF.